One sample yielded the 18 T cell receptor beta chains listed below, sequenced in a study of blood T cell repertoires in COVID-19 (TCRdb year 2020). Library preparation was by the immunoSEQ multiplex PCR assay. The immuneACCESS repertoire file appears here via TCRdb, limited to in-frame rearrangements. These files lack a portion of the clones; in checked studies, under half of the deficit traces to unresolved V genes, and the cause of the others is not known. Counted in this sample were more than 200,000 clones; just over 90% of them appeared once. 1.5% to 2% of the sample goes to the ten largest clones. The specimen was PBMCs or T cells enriched from blood (not recorded which). The receptors were sampled from a woman aged 18-29 years who had recovered from COVID-19.

V is TRBV4-1 and J is TRBJ1-2, with D unclear. Deletions cut 1 base from V and 4 bases from J, with 16 bases between. The V gene's germline CDR1 is MGHRA and CDR2 YSYEKL. The CDR3 length is 16 residues. DNA of the CDR3: TGCGCCAGCAGCCAAGCAAACCCCGCGGCAGCCTATGGCTACACCTTC. It yields the protein CASSQANPAAAYGYTF.

This chain connects TRBV5-6 to TRBJ2-3; D remains ambiguous. This CDR3 is 11 amino acids long. V dropped 4 bases and J dropped 5 bases, with 5 bases sitting between them. Germline V CDR1 and CDR2: SGHDT, YYEEEE. The CDR3 is CASSLGDTQYF. CDR3 nucleotide sequence: TGTGCCAGCAGCCTCGGAGATACGCAGTATTTT.

The count of this clone is one. The J gene is TRBJ2-7, the V gene TRBV6-5; the D is unclear. With 0 bases removed from V and 6 bases from J, the gap between germline ends came to 9 bases. The CDR3 consists of 13 residues. Germline CDR1 and CDR2: MNHEY and SVGAGI. This chain's CDR3 is CASSYSGWAEQYF. DNA of the CDR3: TGTGCCAGCAGTTACTCGGGCTGGGCCGAGCAGTACTTC.

For this clone: A junction end diverges from the germline sequence, so it may reflect a read error. At the DNA level, this CDR3 is encoded by other sequences in the same sample as well. V is TRBV7-2 and J is TRBJ1-1; D is possibly TRBD1 (5 bases). Germline CDR1 is SGHTA and CDR2 is FQGNSA. The CDR3 runs to 15 residues. CDR3 residues: CASSPVQGSYTEAFF. The CDR3 DNA sequence: TGTGCCAGCAGCCCAGTGCAGGGCTCCTACACCGAAGCTTTCTTT. The whole variable domain, filled in from reference TRBV7-2 and TRBJ1-1, reads GAGVSQSPSNKVTEKGKDVELRCDPISGHTALYWYRQSLGQGLEFLIYFQGNSAPDKSGLPSDRFSAERTGGSVSTLTIQRTQQEDSAVYLCASSPVQGSYTEAFFGQGTRLTVV.

The V and J genes are TRBV7-2 and TRBJ1-1, with D uncertain. The CDR3 contains 11 residues. The ends were cut back, 4 bases at V and 3 bases at J, with 3 bases in the middle. Germline V gene data show CDR1 as SGHTA and CDR2 as FQGNSA. The chain's CDR3 is CASSSYTEAFF. Written as DNA, the CDR3 is TGTGCCAGCAGCTCCTACACTGAAGCTTTCTTT.

This chain links TRBV7-9 with TRBJ1-1, with 8 bases matching TRBD1. CDR3 length equals 16 residues. The germline gives CDR1 SEHNR, CDR2 FQNEAQ (reference sequence). Trimming at V came to 4 bases and at J to 3 bases, leaving 10 bases not matched to a gene. CDR3 nucleotides: TGTGCCAGCAGCTCCTACGGACAGGGACGAGACACTGAAGCTTTCTTT. This encodes CASSSYGQGRDTEAFF.

The chain recombines TRBV5-4 with TRBJ2-3; 7 bases line up with TRBD2. CDR1 and CDR2 (germline): SGHNT, YYREEE (reference sequence). V dropped 1 base and J dropped 1; count of bases not matched to a gene: 3. The CDR3 spans 15 residues. For the CDR3, the DNA is TGTGCCAGCAGCTTGTATACTAGCGGCACAGATACGCAGTATTTT. Translating gives CASSLYTSGTDTQYF.

The rearrangement links TRBV29-1 to TRBJ2-7, with a tentative D call TRBD1 (6 bases). V was pared by 4 bases and J by 5 bases, with 9 bases between. The CDR3 covers 11 residues. Germline CDR1 and CDR2: SQVTM and ANQGSEA. This CDR3 reads CSVAGVHEQYF. The DNA of the CDR3 is TGCAGCGTTGCAGGGGTCCACGAGCAGTACTTC.

This sequence joins TRBV4-2 and TRBJ2-7; the match to TRBD2 covers 13 bases. This CDR3 is built from 17 residues. The trim removed 2 bases at V and 4 bases at J, leaving 8 bases unmatched. Germline V lookup: CDR1 LGHNA, CDR2 YNFKEQ. The CDR3 loop is CASSQLTPGLAGYEQYF. The CDR3 DNA follows: TGTGCCAGCAGCCAACTTACTCCGGGACTAGCGGGGTACGAGCAGTACTTC.

The chain employs TRBV28 and TRBJ2-1, with 12 bases matching TRBD2. This CDR3 is built from 16 residues. The V segment lost 6 bases and the J segment 3 bases; nucleotides outside the gene matches: 6. CDR1 and CDR2 (germline): MDHEN, SYDVKM. CDR3 sequence: CASRERTSGNYNEQFF. For the CDR3, the DNA is TGTGCCAGCAGGGAGAGGACTAGCGGGAACTACAATGAGCAGTTCTTC.

The rearrangement links TRBV5-6 to TRBJ1-4; the match to TRBD1 covers 9 bases. Looked up from germline, CDR1 is SGHDT and CDR2 is YYEEEE. The CDR3 extends over 16 amino acids. Losses at the gene ends were 4 bases for V and 2 bases for J; bases not matched to a gene: 6. The CDR3 region is CASSAGTGHTNEKLFF. DNA of the CDR3: TGTGCCAGCAGCGCCGGGACAGGGCACACTAATGAAAAACTGTTTTTT.

V gene TRBV6-4 combines with J gene TRBJ2-2; D possibly corresponds to TRBD1 (5 bases). V dropped 4 bases and J dropped 3 bases, with 12 bases sitting between them. The CDR3 has 15 residues. The germline V gene has CDR1 MRHNA and CDR2 SNTAGT. CDR3 in DNA: TGTGCCAGCAGTGGGGGCGACGCTCACACCGGGGAGCTGTTTTTT. Its translation: CASSGGDAHTGELFF.

The chain uses TRBV5-1 and TRBJ1-6, with 7 nucleotides matching TRBD1. CDR3 size: 15 residues. V shed 0 bases and J 7 bases; nucleotides not matched to a gene: 4. From germline, CDR1 is SGHRS and CDR2 YFSETQ. The CDR3 protein is CASSLAGTENSPLHF. CDR3 bases: TGCGCCAGCAGCTTGGCCGGGACAGAGAATTCACCCCTCCACTTT.

The chain uses TRBV19 and TRBJ1-1, with D maybe TRBD1 (6 bases). Germline V gene lookup returns CDR1 LNHDA and CDR2 SQIVND (reference sequence). CDR3 length: 15 residues. V lost 6 bases, J lost 3 bases, and 17 bases lay in between. CDR3 region: CASRKTGVFDTEAFF. The CDR3 DNA reads as TGTGCCAGTAGGAAGACAGGCGTTTTTGACACTGAAGCTTTCTTT.

This chain uses TRBV5-5 with TRBJ2-5, with 7 nucleotides matching TRBD2. This CDR3 contains 15 residues. Germline V gene lookup returns CDR1 SGHKS and CDR2 YYEKEE (reference sequence). With 1 base clipped from V and 2 bases from J, the junction kept 5 bases outside the gene matches. CDR3 residues: CASSLTSVVQETQYF. The DNA for the CDR3 is TGTGCCAGCAGCTTGACTAGCGTCGTTCAAGAGACCCAGTACTTC.

About this clone itself: One junction end does not reproduce the germline sequence, and a read error may be involved. The chain links TRBV7-9 to TRBJ2-7; 7 nucleotides agree with TRBD1. CDR1 is SEHNR and CDR2 is FQNEAQ in the germline V gene (reference sequence). The CDR3 is 12 residues long. CDR3 sequence: CVIGTATYEQYF. For the CDR3, the DNA is TGCGTTATCGGGACAGCCACCTACGAGCAGTACTTC.

V usage is TRBV10-3 and J usage is TRBJ1-2; 7 positions agree with TRBD1. Trimming took 10 bases from V and 8 from J; bases not matched to a gene: 10. The CDR3 extends over 12 amino acids. CDR1 is ENHRY and CDR2 is SYGVKD in the germline V gene. CDR3 protein: CATLIQGRGYTF. The CDR3 DNA reads TGTGCCACCCTAATACAGGGGCGAGGCTACACCTTC.

The rearrangement uses TRBV21-1 and TRBJ2-3; the table's D gene call, TRBD1, was not cross checked with the DNA. TRBV21-1 is tagged as a pseudogene. The CDR3 covers 13 residues. The CDR3 DNA reads TGTGCCAGCAGAAATACAGGGGCAGATACGCAGTATTTT. It specifies CASRNTGADTQYF.